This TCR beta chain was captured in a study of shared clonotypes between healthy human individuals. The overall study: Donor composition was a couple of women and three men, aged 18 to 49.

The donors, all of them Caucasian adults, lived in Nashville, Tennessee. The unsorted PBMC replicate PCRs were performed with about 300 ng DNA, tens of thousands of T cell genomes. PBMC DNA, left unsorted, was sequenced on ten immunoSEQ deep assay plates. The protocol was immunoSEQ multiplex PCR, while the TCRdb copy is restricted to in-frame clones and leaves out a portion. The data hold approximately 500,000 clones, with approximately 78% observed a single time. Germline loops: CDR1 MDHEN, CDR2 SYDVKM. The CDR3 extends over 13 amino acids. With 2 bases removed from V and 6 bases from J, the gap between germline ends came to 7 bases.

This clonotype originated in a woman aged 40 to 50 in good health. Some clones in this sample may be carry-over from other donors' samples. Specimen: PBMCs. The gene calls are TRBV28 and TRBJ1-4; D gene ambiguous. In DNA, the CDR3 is TGTGCCAGCAGTTTACCCAGCTATGAAAAACTGTTTTTT. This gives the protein CASSLPSYEKLFF.